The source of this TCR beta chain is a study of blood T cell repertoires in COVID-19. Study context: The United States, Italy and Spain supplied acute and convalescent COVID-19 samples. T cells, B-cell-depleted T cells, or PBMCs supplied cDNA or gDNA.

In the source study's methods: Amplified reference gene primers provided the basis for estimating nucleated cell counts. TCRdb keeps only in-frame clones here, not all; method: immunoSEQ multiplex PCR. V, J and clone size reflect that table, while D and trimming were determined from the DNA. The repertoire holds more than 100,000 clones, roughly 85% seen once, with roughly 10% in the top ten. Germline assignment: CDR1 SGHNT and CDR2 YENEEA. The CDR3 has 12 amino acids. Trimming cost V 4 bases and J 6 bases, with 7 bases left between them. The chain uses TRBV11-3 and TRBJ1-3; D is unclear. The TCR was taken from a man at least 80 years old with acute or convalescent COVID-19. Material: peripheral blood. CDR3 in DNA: TGTGCCAGCAGCTCAGACTCAAACACCATATATTTT. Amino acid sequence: CASSSDSNTIYF.